This TCR beta chain emerged from a study of T cell responses to AZD1222 COVID-19 vaccine. The assay was immunoSEQ multiplex PCR, and TCRdb's table has in-frame clones only and misses some. The sample consists of approximately 110,000 clones, 85% to 90% of them appearing once. CDR3 length: 15 amino acids. Trimming took 10 bases from V and 3 from J; bases not matched to a gene: 13. The germline V gene encodes CDR1 ENHRY and CDR2 SYGVKD. This chain connects TRBV10-3 to TRBJ1-1, with 8 positions matching TRBD1. This TCR came from an adult in good health. Material: peripheral blood, obtained on day 0 of AZD1222 vaccination. The CDR3 is CASRQGRTPYTEAFF. In DNA form, the CDR3 reads TGTGCCAGCCGACAGGGGAGGACCCCGTACACTGAAGCTTTCTTT.